This T cell receptor beta chain was retrieved from a study of cytomegalovirus exposure and HLA in healthy donors. Primers for the PCR totalled 60 Vbeta and 13 Jbeta. Only in-frame clones appear in the TCRdb table, and some are missing; sequencing was by immunoSEQ multiplex PCR. In the table there are about 160,000 clones, about four fifths of which are singletons. The study's findings and limits: Investigators reported more than 150 TCR beta chains as tied to cytomegalovirus.

With regard to this clone: Its antigen is still unknown.

The V end lost 6 bases, the J end lost 4 bases, and 19 bases lay between the germline ends. Germline loops: CDR1 MDHEN, CDR2 SYDVKM. The CDR3 length is 15 residues. V usage is TRBV28 and J usage is TRBJ2-7; perhaps TRBD1 as D (5 bases). The sequenced sample was PBMCs. The TCR sequence derives from a male donor in good health and CMV-seronegative. The DNA for the CDR3 is TGTGCCAGCAGACCGACCCAACAGGTGAAGTACGAGCAGTACTTC. This sequence encodes CASRPTQQVKYEQYF.